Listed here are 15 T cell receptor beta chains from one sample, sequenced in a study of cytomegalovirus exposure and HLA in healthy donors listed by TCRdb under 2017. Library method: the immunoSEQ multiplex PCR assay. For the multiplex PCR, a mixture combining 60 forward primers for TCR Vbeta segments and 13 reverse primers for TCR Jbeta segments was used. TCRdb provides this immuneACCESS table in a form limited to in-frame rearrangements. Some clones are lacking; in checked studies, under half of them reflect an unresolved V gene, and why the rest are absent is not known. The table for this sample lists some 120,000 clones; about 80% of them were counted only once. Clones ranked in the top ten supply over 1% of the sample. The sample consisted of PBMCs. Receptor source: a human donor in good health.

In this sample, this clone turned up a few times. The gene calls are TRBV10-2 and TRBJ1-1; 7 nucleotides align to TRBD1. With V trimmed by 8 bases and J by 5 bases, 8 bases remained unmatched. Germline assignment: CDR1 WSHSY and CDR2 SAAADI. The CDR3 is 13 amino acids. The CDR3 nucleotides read TGCGCCAGCTCTCAGGGGGTCTGGACTGAAGCTTTCTTT. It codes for CASSQGVWTEAFF.

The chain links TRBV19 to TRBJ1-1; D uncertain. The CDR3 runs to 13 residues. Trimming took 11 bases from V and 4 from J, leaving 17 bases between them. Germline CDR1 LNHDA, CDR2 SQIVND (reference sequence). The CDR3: CASSRARATEAFF. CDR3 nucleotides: TGTGCCTCATCGAGGGCCCGAGCCACTGAAGCTTTCTTT.

The CDR3 reads CASSNPGGYEQYF. Here the CDR3 DNA reads TGTGCCAGCAGCAACCCCGGGGGCTACGAGCAGTACTTC. The rearrangement joins TRBV5-5 to TRBJ2-7, with D possibly TRBD2 on 6 matching bases. V was pared by 4 bases and J by 3 bases, with 11 bases between. The CDR3 sequence is 13 residues long. Germline V gene lookup returns CDR1 SGHKS and CDR2 YYEKEE (reference sequence).

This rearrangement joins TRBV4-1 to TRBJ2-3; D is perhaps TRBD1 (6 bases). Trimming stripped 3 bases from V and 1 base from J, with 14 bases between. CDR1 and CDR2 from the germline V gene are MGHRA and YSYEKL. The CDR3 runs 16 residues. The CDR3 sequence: CASSHIRQDRTDTQYF. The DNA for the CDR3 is TGCGCCAGCAGCCACATCCGACAGGACCGCACAGATACGCAGTATTTT.

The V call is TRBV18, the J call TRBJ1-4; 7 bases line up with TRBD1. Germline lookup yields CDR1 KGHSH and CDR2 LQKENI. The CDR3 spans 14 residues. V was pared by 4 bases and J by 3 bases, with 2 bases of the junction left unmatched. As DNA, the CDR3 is TGTGCCAGCTCACGGGACAGAGCTAATGAAAAACTGTTTTTT. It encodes CASSRDRANEKLFF.

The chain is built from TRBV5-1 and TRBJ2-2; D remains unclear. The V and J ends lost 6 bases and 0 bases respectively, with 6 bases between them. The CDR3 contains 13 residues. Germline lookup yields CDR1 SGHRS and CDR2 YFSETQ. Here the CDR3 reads CASIPSNTGELFF. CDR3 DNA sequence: TGCGCCAGCATCCCCTCGAACACCGGGGAGCTGTTTTTT.

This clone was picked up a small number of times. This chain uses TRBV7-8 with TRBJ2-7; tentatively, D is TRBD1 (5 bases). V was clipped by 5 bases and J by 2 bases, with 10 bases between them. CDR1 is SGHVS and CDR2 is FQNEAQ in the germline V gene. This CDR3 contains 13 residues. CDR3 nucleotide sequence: TGTGCCAGCAGCCCAGGGCCCACCTACGAGCAGTACTTC. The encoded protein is CASSPGPTYEQYF.

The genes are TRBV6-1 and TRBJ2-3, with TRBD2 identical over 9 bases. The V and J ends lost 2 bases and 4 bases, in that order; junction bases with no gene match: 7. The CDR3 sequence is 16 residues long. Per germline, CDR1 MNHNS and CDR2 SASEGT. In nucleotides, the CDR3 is TGTGCCAGCAGTGAACAGCCTAGCGGGGCCTCAGATACGCAGTATTTT. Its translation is CASSEQPSGASDTQYF.

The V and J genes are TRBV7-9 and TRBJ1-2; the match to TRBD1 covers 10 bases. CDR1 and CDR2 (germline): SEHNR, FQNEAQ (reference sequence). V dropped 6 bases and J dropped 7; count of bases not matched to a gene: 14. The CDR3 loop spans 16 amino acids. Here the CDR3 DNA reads TGTGCCAGCAGTTATTCCTCCGGGACAGGGGTTCGTGGCTACACCTTC. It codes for CASSYSSGTGVRGYTF.

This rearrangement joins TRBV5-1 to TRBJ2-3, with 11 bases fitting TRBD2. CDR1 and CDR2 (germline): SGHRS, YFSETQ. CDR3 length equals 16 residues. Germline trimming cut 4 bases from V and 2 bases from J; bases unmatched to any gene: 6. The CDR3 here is CASSTRLAGNTDTQYF. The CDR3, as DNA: TGCGCCAGCAGCACGAGACTAGCGGGGAACACAGATACGCAGTATTTT.

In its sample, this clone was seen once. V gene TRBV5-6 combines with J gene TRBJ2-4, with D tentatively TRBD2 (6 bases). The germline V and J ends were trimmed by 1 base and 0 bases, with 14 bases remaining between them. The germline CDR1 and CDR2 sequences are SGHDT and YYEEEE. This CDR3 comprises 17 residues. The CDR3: CASSLRSSDIAKNIQYF. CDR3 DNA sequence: TGTGCCAGCAGCTTGCGGTCTAGCGACATAGCCAAAAACATTCAGTACTTC.

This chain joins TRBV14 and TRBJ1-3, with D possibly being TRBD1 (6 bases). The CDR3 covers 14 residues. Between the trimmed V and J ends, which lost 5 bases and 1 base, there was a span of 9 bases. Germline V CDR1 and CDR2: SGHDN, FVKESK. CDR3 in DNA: TGTGCCAGCAGCACAGGGCCTTCTGGAAACACCATATATTTT. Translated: CASSTGPSGNTIYF.

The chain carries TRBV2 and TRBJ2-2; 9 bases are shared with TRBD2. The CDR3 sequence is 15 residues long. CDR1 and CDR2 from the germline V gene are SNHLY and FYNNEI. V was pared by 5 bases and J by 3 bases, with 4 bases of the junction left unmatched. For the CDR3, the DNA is TGTGCCAGCAGTTATAGCGGGGGAGACACCGGGGAGCTGTTTTTT. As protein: CASSYSGGDTGELFF.

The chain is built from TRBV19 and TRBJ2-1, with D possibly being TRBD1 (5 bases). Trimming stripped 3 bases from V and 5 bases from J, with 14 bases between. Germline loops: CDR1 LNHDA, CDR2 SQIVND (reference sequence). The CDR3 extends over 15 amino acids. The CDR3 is CASSISARGHNEQFF. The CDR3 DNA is TGTGCCAGTAGTATTTCGGCAAGGGGCCACAATGAGCAGTTCTTC.

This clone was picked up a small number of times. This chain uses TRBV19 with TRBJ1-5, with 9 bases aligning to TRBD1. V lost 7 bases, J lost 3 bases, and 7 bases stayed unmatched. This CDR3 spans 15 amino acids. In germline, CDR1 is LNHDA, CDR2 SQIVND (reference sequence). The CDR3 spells CASTTGGLFNQPQHF. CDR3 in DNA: TGTGCCAGTACTACAGGGGGCTTATTCAATCAGCCCCAGCATTTT.